In this sample, the clone carrying this T cell receptor (beta chain) turned up once. Antigen: not known. V lost 0 bases, J lost 2 bases, and 8 bases lay in between. This CDR3 comprises 15 residues. Per the germline V gene, CDR1 is SGHTA and CDR2 is FQGTGA. Some clones are missing from TCRdb's copy, which holds only in-frame ones; the method was immunoSEQ multiplex PCR. The sample lists about 60,000 clones; around 85% were seen once. This entry comes from a study of OX40 agonist ivuxolimab in advanced cancers. Whole-study results and caveats: The mean number of expanded clones was higher in CD8+ T cells than in CD4+.

Blood sampling was done at baseline, cycle 4 day 1, and cycle 7 day 1. The clonotype was recovered from an adult with an advanced solid tumor such as melanoma, head and neck, liver or kidney cancer. Sequenced material: CD4+ or CD8+ T cells sorted from blood, taken in a trial of the OX40 agonist ivuxolimab. The chain couples TRBV7-3 to TRBJ2-1; TRBD1 is a possible D gene (6 bases). The CDR3 DNA follows: TGTGCCAGCAGCTTAACCAGGGGTACCTACAATGAGCAGTTCTTC. Amino acid sequence: CASSLTRGTYNEQFF.